This T cell receptor (beta chain) was identified in a study of shared clonotypes between healthy human individuals. As for this clone: What it binds is unknown.

The V and J ends lost 0 bases and 3 bases respectively, with 12 bases between them. The CDR3 runs 15 residues. Germline V gene lookup returns CDR1 SGHRS and CDR2 YFSETQ. General study results and limits: When compared with the clonotypes that were shared by all four sorted-subset donors, the non-shared clonotypes turned out to have lower generation probabilities.

TCRdb's copy holds only in-frame clones and misses some; the assay was immunoSEQ multiplex PCR. The sample carries hundreds of thousands of clones, about 78% recorded once. The genes are TRBV5-1 and TRBJ1-2, with D perhaps TRBD1 (6 bases). The sequencing input was memory CD4+ T cells sorted from blood. Subset of the sample: CD45RA-negative fraction. The clonotype was recovered from a woman aged 25 to 45 in good health. Written as DNA, the CDR3 is TGCGCCAGCAGCTTGGGGTTTGAGGGGGACTATGGCTACACCTTC. Translated: CASSLGFEGDYGYTF. Filled out from reference TRBV5-1 and TRBJ1-2, the complete variable domain reads KAGVTQTPRYLIKTRGQQVTLSCSPISGHRSVSWYQQTPGQGLQFLFEYFSETQRNKGNFPGRFSGRQFSNSRSEMNVSTLELGDSALYLCASSLGFEGDYGYTFGSGTRLTVV.